These T cell receptor beta chains were read from a single sample in a study of blood T cell repertoires in COVID-19. TCRdb's copy holds only in-frame clones and misses some; the assay was immunoSEQ multiplex PCR. The sample gives about 150,000 clones, 83% of which show up once; about 12% is in the top ten. The sequencing input was peripheral blood. These receptors all stem from a woman aged 60-70 years with COVID-19, enrolled during active disease. Both conserved end residues are trimmed from each CDR3. The D gene is left open where the match is weak. Clone sizes are given selectively: once, few, many, or a class where the clone is expanded.

clone size,V gene,J gene,D gene,CDR3 protein
-,TRBV7-9,TRBJ2-1,TRBD2,ASSLGLTSGSDNEQF
-,TRBV5-1,TRBJ1-2,TRBD1,ASSRETGLGAGDYGYT
-,TRBV2,TRBJ1-5,-,ASEGQTSNQPQH
-,TRBV7-2,TRBJ1-2,-,ASSFLGPYGYT
few,TRBV11-2,TRBJ1-6,-,ASSLTLGNSPLH
-,TRBV5-6,TRBJ1-5,-,ASSNIGNQPQH
-,TRBV27,TRBJ2-2,TRBD2,ASSLPPSGGTGELF
-,TRBV11-2,TRBJ1-2,TRBD1,ASSLDSGQGT
once,TRBV6-5,TRBJ1-5,TRBD1,ASRTGLGQPQH
-,TRBV6-5,TRBJ1-5,-,ASRAAARNNQPQH
-,TRBV6-5,TRBJ1-6,-,ASSYRGSYNSPLH
once,TRBV5-4,TRBJ1-1,TRBD1,ASSWAGQGNTEAF
-,TRBV7-8,TRBJ2-1,TRBD2,ASSLARGGLDYNEQF
-,TRBV5-6,TRBJ1-2,-,ASSKTGYNYGYT
-,TRBV9,TRBJ1-3,TRBD1,ASSAGTGTGNTIY
many,TRBV6-5,TRBJ1-5,-,ATLLGLYNQPQH
-,TRBV11-2,TRBJ1-4,-,ASSRRGGSTNEKLF
-,TRBV5-1,TRBJ1-1,-,ASSVGGGARNTEAF
-,TRBV5-4,TRBJ2-2,TRBD1,ASSPGTGSTGELF
-,TRBV3-1/TRBV3-2,TRBJ2-3,TRBD2,ASSPQTSGGPDTQY
-,TRBV19,TRBJ1-1,-,ASSPGQRSGGTEAF
-,TRBV5-4,TRBJ1-6,-,ASSLMGLSPLH
-,TRBV29-1,TRBJ1-1,TRBD1,SVEGDRGSTEAF
once,TRBV25-1,TRBJ2-2,TRBD2,ASRGLDLSGELF
-,TRBV19,TRBJ1-3,TRBD1,ASNRGDGNTIY
-,TRBV7-2,TRBJ1-4,-,ASSPRALPNEKLF
-,TRBV24-1,TRBJ2-3,TRBD2,ATSASGHPGTQY
-,TRBV5-6,TRBJ1-2,-,ASSLGEGRLANYGYT
once,TRBV3-1/TRBV3-2,TRBJ1-1,-,ASSIRQVAANTEAF
once,TRBV7-8,TRBJ1-5,TRBD1,ASSLAQGAGQPQH
once,TRBV5-4,TRBJ2-1,-,ASSLVGSNEQF
once,TRBV14,TRBJ1-1,-,ASSQDGVPNTEAF
-,TRBV12-5,TRBJ1-1,-,ASGPQGPGHTEAF
once,TRBV6-1,TRBJ1-2,-,ASSASAGTGNYGYT
-,TRBV28,TRBJ2-5,TRBD2,ASSFISGIQTQY
-,TRBV9,TRBJ1-1,-,ASSPFGRDTEAF
-,TRBV5-4,TRBJ2-5,-,ASSSHRDVQY
-,TRBV6-5,TRBJ1-5,TRBD1,ASIFDRGVQPQH
-,TRBV7-8,TRBJ1-2,-,ASSFGGNYGYT
-,TRBV15,TRBJ1-5,-,ATSYLGGQPQH
-,TRBV3-1/TRBV3-2,TRBJ2-3,TRBD2,ASSPFTAGVTLATQY
-,TRBV19,TRBJ2-2,-,ASSFGQTGELF